These 12 T cell receptor beta chains share one sample of origin, sequenced in a study of cytomegalovirus exposure and HLA in healthy donors. 13 Jbeta primers and 60 Vbeta primers were used for the PCR. Sequencing was performed with immunoSEQ multiplex PCR; in TCRdb, only in-frame clones are kept and a portion is missing. Its clone listing holds 200,000 to 250,000 clones. Material for sequencing was PBMCs. The receptor set was obtained from a girl aged 2-10 years in good health and CMV-seropositive.

The V call is TRBV2, the J call TRBJ2-7; 8 bases match TRBD1. Germline CDR1 is SNHLY and CDR2 is FYNNEI. V was pared by 2 bases and J by 2 bases, with 2 bases of the junction left unmatched. This CDR3 is 14 amino acids long. CDR3 amino acids: CASSERTGPYEQYF. In DNA form, the CDR3 reads TGTGCCAGCAGTGAAAGGACAGGGCCCTACGAGCAGTACTTC.

The V call is TRBV5-1, the J call TRBJ2-4; 9 nucleotides line up with TRBD1. The germline gives CDR1 SGHRS, CDR2 YFSETQ. The CDR3 contains 13 residues. The V and J ends lost 4 bases and 13 bases, in that order; junction bases with no gene match: 9. The chain's CDR3 is CASSPGQGLWQYF. As DNA, the CDR3 is TGCGCCAGCAGCCCGGGACAGGGTTTGTGGCAGTACTTC. Using reference TRBV5-1 and TRBJ2-4 for the parts outside the CDR3, the full variable domain is KAGVTQTPRYLIKTRGQQVTLSCSPISGHRSVSWYQQTPGQGLQFLFEYFSETQRNKGNFPGRFSGRQFSNSRSEMNVSTLELGDSALYLCASSPGQGLWQYFGAGTRLSVL.

This chain uses TRBV5-1 with TRBJ2-6; 8 bases are shared with TRBD1. Germline V gene data show CDR1 as SGHRS and CDR2 as YFSETQ. Losses at the gene ends were 3 bases for V and 3 bases for J; bases not matched to a gene: 11. This CDR3 region has 18 residues. The CDR3 spells CASSSTPQGALGANVLTF. DNA of the CDR3: TGCGCCAGCAGCTCCACCCCTCAGGGGGCGCTTGGGGCCAACGTCCTGACTTTC.

The chain couples TRBV7-9 to TRBJ2-7; TRBD2 matches at 7 bases. Trimming at V came to 6 bases and at J to 2 bases, leaving 10 bases not matched to a gene. The germline V gene encodes CDR1 SEHNR and CDR2 FQNEAQ (reference sequence). The CDR3 has 15 residues. Here the CDR3 reads CASSRSSGDPYEQYF. CDR3 DNA sequence: TGTGCCAGCAGTCGATCCAGCGGGGATCCCTACGAGCAGTACTTC. The full variable domain, in which reference TRBV7-9 and TRBJ2-7 provide the parts outside the CDR3, is DTGVSQNPRHKITKRGQNVTFRCDPISEHNRLYWYRQTLGQGPEFLTYFQNEAQLEKSRLLSDRFSAERPKGSFSTLEIQRTEQGDSAMYLCASSRSSGDPYEQYFGPGTRLTVT.

The rearrangement joins TRBV4-2 to TRBJ2-1, with D possibly being TRBD2 (6 bases). CDR3 length: 18 amino acids. Germline lookup yields CDR1 LGHNA and CDR2 YNFKEQ. V shed 1 base and J shed 0 bases, with 16 bases lying between them. In DNA, the CDR3 is TGTGCCAGCAGCCAAGGGAGGTCTAGCGCCCTCTCCTACAATGAGCAGTTCTTC. Translating it yields CASSQGRSSALSYNEQFF.

This chain uses TRBV19 with TRBJ2-1; 7 bases are a match to TRBD2. J was trimmed by 6 bases and V by 3 bases; bases with no gene match: 11. This CDR3 has 16 residues. Looked up from germline, CDR1 is LNHDA and CDR2 is SQIVND (reference sequence). The DNA of the CDR3 is TGTGCCAGTAGTATCGGGACCGAGCGGGGAGGCAATGAGCAGTTCTTC. Translation: CASSIGTERGGNEQFF.

The chain is built from TRBV4-1 and TRBJ2-5; no clear D. Judging by the DNA end, TRBJ2-7 fits better; the J call may be wrong. Germline assignment: CDR1 MGHRA and CDR2 YSYEKL. The CDR3 is 15 residues long. The CDR3 bases are TGCGCCAGCAGCCTGGGCGTGAGTACCGCCTACGAGCAGTACTTC. Protein: CASSLGVSTAYEQYF.

The chain combines TRBV29-1 with TRBJ2-1; 10 positions agree with TRBD2. Per germline, CDR1 SQVTM and CDR2 ANQGSEA. This CDR3 is built from 14 residues. Trimming took 5 bases from V and 6 from J; bases not matched to a gene: 7. The CDR3 nucleotides read TGCAGCGTTTGGCCTAGCGGGAGAGGCAATGAGCAGTTCTTC. Translating gives CSVWPSGRGNEQFF.

The genes are TRBV10-3 and TRBJ2-7, with TRBD1 matching over 9 bases. Per the germline V gene, CDR1 is ENHRY and CDR2 is SYGVKD. The trim removed 6 bases at V and 2 bases at J, leaving 5 bases unmatched. The CDR3 sequence is 14 residues long. CDR3 nucleotides: TGTGCCATCAGAAGACAGGGGGATCCCTACGAGCAGTACTTC. This gives the protein CAIRRQGDPYEQYF.

The chain recombines TRBV28 with TRBJ2-2, with D unresolved. CDR1 is MDHEN, CDR2 SYDVKM, per germline. Between the trimmed V and J ends, which lost 6 bases and 5 bases, there was a span of 10 bases. The CDR3 covers 13 residues. The CDR3 sequence: CASSRDQTGELFF. The CDR3 nucleotides are TGTGCCAGCAGCCGTGATCAGACCGGGGAGCTGTTTTTT. Drawing the rest from reference TRBV28 and TRBJ2-2, the complete variable domain is DVKVTQSSRYLVKRTGEKVFLECVQDMDHENMFWYRQDPGLGLRLIYFSYDVKMKEKGDIPEGYSVSREKKERFSLILESASTNQTSMYLCASSRDQTGELFFGEGSRLTVL.

This chain uses TRBV6-1 with TRBJ2-1, with no clear D. This CDR3 comprises 15 residues. The V gene lost 1 base and the J gene lost 0 bases, with 7 bases spanning the gap. Germline CDR1 MNHNS, CDR2 SASEGT. As DNA, the CDR3 is TGTGCCAGCAGTGAAGACCCAGGCTCCTACAATGAGCAGTTCTTC. It translates to CASSEDPGSYNEQFF.

V is TRBV5-1 and J is TRBJ1-1; TRBD1 might be the D (6 bases). CDR1 and CDR2 (germline): SGHRS, YFSETQ. The CDR3 sequence is 13 residues long. With 3 bases removed from V and 8 bases from J, the gap between germline ends came to 14 bases. The CDR3 sequence is CASSSDSPVEAFF. DNA for the CDR3: TGCGCCAGCAGCTCGGACAGCCCCGTCGAAGCTTTCTTT.